The clone carrying this TCR beta chain has more than one count but fewer than ten. Antigen unknown. The entry originates in a study of response to subunit inactivated influenza vaccine. Study-wide points: With each seasonal influenza vaccination, the authors suggested, few new T cells are recruited.

The V segment lost 4 bases and the J segment 4 bases; nucleotides outside the gene matches: 3. The CDR3 is 14 amino acids. Germline-derived CDR1 and CDR2 are SGHTA and FQGNSA. TCRdb called the RT-PCR reads again in MiXCR, with one record for every CDR3 protein. The sample shows 400,000 to 650,000 distinct CDR3 sequences, approximately 7.7% of them seen only once. This TCR was sampled from a man aged 45 to 75 who received an inactivated influenza vaccine. Sequences were derived from PBMCs from blood, sampled less than 30 months after vaccination. V gene TRBV7-2 combines with J gene TRBJ1-5; 8 bases align to TRBD1. The CDR3 bases are TGTGCCAGCAGCTCGGGACAGGCGAATCAGCCCCAGCATTTT. This codes for CASSSGQANQPQHF.